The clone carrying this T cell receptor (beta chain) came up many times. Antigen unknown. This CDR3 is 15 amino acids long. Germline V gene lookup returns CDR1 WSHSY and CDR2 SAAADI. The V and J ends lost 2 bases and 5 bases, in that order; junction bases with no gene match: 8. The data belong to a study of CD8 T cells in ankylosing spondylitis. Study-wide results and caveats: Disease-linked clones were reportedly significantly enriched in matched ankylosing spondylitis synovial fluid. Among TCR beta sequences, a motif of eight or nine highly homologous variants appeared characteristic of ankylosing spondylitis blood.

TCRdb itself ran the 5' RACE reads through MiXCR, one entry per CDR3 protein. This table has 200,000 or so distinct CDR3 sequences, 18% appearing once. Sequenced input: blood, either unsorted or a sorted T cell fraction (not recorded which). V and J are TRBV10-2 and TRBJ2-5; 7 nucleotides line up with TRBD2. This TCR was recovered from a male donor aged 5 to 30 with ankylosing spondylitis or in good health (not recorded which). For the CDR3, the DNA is TGCGCCAGCAGTGAGAATGGGCGGGAGTGGGAGACCCAGTACTTC. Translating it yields CASSENGREWETQYF.